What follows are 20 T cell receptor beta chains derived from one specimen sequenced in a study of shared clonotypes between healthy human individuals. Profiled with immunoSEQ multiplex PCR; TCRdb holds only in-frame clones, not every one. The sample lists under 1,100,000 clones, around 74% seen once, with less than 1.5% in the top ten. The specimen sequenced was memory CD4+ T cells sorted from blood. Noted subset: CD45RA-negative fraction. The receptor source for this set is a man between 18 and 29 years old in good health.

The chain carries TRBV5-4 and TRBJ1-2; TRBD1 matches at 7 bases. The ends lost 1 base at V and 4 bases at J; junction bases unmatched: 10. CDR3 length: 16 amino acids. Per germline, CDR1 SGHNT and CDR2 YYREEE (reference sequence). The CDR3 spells CASSLNRDSKGYGYTF. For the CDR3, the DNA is TGTGCCAGCAGCTTGAACCGGGACAGCAAAGGCTATGGCTACACCTTC. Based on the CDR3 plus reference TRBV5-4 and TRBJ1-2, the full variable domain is ETGVTQSPTHLIKTRGQQVTLRCSSQSGHNTVSWYQQALGQGPQFIFQYYREEENGRGNFPPRFSGLQFPNYSSELNVNALELDDSALYLCASSLNRDSKGYGYTFGSGTRLTVV.

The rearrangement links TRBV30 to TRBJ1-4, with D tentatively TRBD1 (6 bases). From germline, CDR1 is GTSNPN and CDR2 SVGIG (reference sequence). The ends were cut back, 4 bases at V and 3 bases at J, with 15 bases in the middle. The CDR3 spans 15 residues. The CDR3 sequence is CAWNTQGRANEKLFF. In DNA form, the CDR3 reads TGTGCCTGGAACACACAGGGAAGGGCTAATGAAAAACTGTTTTTT.

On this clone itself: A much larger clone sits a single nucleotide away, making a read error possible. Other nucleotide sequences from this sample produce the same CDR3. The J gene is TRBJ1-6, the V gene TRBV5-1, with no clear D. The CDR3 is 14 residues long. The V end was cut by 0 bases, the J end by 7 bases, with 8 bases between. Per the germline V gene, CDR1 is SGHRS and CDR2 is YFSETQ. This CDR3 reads CASSLVQENSPLHF. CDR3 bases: TGCGCCAGCAGCTTGGTCCAAGAAAATTCACCCCTCCACTTT.

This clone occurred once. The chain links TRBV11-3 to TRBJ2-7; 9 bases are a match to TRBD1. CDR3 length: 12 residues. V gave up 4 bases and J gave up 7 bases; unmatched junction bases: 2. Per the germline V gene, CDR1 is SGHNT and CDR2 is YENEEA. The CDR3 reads CASSSDRGEQYF. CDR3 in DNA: TGTGCCAGCAGCTCAGACAGGGGGGAGCAGTACTTC.

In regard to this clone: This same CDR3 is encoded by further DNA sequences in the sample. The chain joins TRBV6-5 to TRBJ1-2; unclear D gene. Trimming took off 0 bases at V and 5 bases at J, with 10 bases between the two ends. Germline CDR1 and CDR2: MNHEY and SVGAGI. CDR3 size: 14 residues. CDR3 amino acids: CASSYSRTGYGYTF. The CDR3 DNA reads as TGTGCCAGCAGTTACTCACGGACGGGGTATGGCTACACCTTC.

CDR3 sequence (DNA): TGTGCCAGCAGCGGGGACAGGGTGGTAAGCGAGCAGTACTTC. Translated: CASSGDRVVSEQYF. V is TRBV5-4 and J is TRBJ2-7; 9 bases fit TRBD1. V shed 4 bases and J 6 bases; nucleotides not matched to a gene: 8. The CDR3 runs 14 residues. Per the germline V gene, CDR1 is SGHNT and CDR2 is YYREEE (reference sequence).

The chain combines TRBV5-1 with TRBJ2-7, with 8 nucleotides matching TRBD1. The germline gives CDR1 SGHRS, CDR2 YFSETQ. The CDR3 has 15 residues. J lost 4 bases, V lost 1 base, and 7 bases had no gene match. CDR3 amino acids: CASSLSQGAGYEQYF. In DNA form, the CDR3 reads TGCGCCAGCAGCTTGAGCCAGGGGGCAGGATACGAGCAGTACTTC.

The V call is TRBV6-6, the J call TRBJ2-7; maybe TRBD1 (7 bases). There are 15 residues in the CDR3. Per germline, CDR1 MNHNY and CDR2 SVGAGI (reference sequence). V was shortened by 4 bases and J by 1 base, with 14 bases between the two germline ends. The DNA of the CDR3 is TGTGCCAGCAGTTTAACGACAGGGACTTCCTACGAGCAGTACTTC. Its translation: CASSLTTGTSYEQYF.

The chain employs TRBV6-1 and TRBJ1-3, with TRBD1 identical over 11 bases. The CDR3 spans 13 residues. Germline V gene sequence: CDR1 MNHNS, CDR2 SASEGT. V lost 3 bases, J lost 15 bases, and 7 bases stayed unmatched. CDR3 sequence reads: CASSDRSGTGGYF. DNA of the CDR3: TGTGCCAGCAGTGACCGTTCCGGGACAGGGGGATATTTT.

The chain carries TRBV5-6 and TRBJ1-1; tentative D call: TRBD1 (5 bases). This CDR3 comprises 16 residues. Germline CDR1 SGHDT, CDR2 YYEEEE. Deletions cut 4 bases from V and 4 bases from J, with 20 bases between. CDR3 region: CASSPPTGAWGTEAFF. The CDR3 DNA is TGTGCCAGCAGCCCACCTACAGGAGCGTGGGGCACTGAAGCTTTCTTT.

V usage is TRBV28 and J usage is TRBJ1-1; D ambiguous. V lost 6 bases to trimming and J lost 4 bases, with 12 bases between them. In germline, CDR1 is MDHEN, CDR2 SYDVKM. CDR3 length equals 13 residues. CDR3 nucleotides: TGTGCCAGCAGGTACCAGCCGTTCACTGAAGCTTTCTTT. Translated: CASRYQPFTEAFF. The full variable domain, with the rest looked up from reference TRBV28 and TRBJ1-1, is DVKVTQSSRYLVKRTGEKVFLECVQDMDHENMFWYRQDPGLGLRLIYFSYDVKMKEKGDIPEGYSVSREKKERFSLILESASTNQTSMYLCASRYQPFTEAFFGQGTRLTVV.

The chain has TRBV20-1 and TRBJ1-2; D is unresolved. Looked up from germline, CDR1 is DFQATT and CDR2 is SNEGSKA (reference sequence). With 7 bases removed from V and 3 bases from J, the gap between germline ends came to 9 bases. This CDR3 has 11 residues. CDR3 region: CSGERDYGYTF. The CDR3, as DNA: TGCAGTGGAGAGAGGGACTATGGCTACACCTTC.

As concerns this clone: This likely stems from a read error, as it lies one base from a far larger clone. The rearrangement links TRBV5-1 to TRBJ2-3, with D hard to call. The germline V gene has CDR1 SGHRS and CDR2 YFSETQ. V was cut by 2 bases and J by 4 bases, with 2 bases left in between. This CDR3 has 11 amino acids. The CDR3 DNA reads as TGCGCCAGCAGCTTCGCAGATACGCAGTATTTT. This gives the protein CASSFADTQYF.

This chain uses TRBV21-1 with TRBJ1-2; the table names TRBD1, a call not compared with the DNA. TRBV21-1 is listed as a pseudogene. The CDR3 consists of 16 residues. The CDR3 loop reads CASTLVGTGENYGYTF. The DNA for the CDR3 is TGTGCCAGCACCCTTGTGGGCACAGGTGAGAACTATGGCTACACCTTC.

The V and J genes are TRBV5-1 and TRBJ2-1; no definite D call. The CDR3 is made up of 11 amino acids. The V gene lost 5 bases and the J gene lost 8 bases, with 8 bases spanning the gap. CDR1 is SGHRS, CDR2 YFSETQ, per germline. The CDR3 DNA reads TGCGCCAGCAGGGTAGTGGATGAGCAGTTCTTC. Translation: CASRVVDEQFF.

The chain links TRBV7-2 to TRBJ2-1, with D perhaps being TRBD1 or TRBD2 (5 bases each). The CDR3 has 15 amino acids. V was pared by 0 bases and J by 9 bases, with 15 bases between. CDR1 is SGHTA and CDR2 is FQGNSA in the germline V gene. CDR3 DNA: TGTGCCAGCAGCTTAGCGGGGACGTCGAGCGGTGAGCAGTTCTTC. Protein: CASSLAGTSSGEQFF.

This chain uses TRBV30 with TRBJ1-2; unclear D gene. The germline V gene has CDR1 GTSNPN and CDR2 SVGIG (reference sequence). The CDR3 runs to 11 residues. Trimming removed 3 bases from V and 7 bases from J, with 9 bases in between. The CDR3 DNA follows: TGTGCCTGGAGACATGGCGTTGGCTACACCTTC. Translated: CAWRHGVGYTF.

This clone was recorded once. The CDR3 DNA reads as TGTGCCAGCAGTCTAACCCCAGGGAACACCGGGGAGCTGTTTTTT. It encodes CASSLTPGNTGELFF. The gene calls are TRBV2 and TRBJ2-2, with unresolved D. V dropped 5 bases and J dropped 1 base, with 11 bases sitting between them. Germline V CDR1 and CDR2: SNHLY, FYNNEI. The CDR3 spans 15 residues.

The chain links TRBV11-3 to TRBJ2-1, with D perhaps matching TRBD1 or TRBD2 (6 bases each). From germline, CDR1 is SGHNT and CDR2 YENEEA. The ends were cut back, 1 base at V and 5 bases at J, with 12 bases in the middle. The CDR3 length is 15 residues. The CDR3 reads CASSLAGAGHNEQFF. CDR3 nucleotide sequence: TGTGCCAGCAGCTTAGCAGGGGCGGGGCACAATGAGCAGTTCTTC.

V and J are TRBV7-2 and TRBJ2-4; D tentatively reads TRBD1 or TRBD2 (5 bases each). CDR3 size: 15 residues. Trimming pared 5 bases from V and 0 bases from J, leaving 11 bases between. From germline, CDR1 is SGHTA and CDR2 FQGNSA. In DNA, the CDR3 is TGTGCCAGCAGCGGTGGGACCGTAGCCAAAAACATTCAGTACTTC. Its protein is CASSGGTVAKNIQYF. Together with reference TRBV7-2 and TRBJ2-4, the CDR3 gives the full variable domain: GAGVSQSPSNKVTEKGKDVELRCDPISGHTALYWYRQSLGQGLEFLIYFQGNSAPDKSGLPSDRFSAERTGGSVSTLTIQRTQQEDSAVYLCASSGGTVAKNIQYFGAGTRLSVL.